The next 20 T cell receptor beta chains were all read from a single sample in a study of Graves' ophthalmopathy and Graves' hyperthyroidism. The TCR beta CDR3 regions underwent amplification from RNA transcripts. After a first-round RT-PCR with HTBI primers, a second-round multiplex PCR was run. Using its own MiXCR run on the multiplex PCR reads, TCRdb lists one record per CDR3 protein. The data show about 700,000 distinct CDR3 sequences, with 40% seen just once and approximately 43% held by the top ten. Source material: peripheral blood. The receptors were sampled from an adult man with Graves' ophthalmopathy.

This clonotype was seen a single time. The V gene is TRBV7-9, the J gene TRBJ1-1; D perhaps matches TRBD1 (6 bases). CDR1 is SEHNR, CDR2 FQNEAQ, per germline (reference sequence). The CDR3 runs to 18 residues. Between the trimmed V and J ends, which lost 6 bases and 7 bases, there was a span of 30 bases. The CDR3 DNA reads TGTGCCAGCAGTGGAGCTTTAGGGGGGTTTAAAGGGCATTATGAAGCTTTCTTT. Its protein product is CASSGALGGFKGHYEAFF.

This clonotype was detected many times. The chain combines TRBV10-3 with TRBJ1-2; D gene uncertain. The germline V and J ends were trimmed by 0 bases and 7 bases, with 15 bases remaining between them. Germline CDR1 reads ENHRY; CDR2 reads SYGVKD. This CDR3 region has 15 residues. CDR3 bases: TGTGCCATCAGTGAGTCTAGTTCCTATGGGGTTGGCTACACCTTC. Translating gives CAISESSSYGVGYTF.

The genes are TRBV5-5 and TRBJ1-5, with 7 bases aligning to TRBD1. Germline V CDR1 and CDR2: SGHKS, YYEKEE (reference sequence). Germline trimming cut 3 bases from V and 4 bases from J; bases unmatched to any gene: 10. This CDR3 comprises 16 residues. The DNA of the CDR3 is TGTGCCAGCAGCTCGGATCAGGGGGGCGGAAATCAGCCCCAGCATTTT. Translated, it gives CASSSDQGGGNQPQHF.

This clonotype was counted ten times or more. The chain is built from TRBV19 and TRBJ1-2; D might be TRBD1 (6 bases). Germline V lookup: CDR1 LNHDA, CDR2 SQIVND (reference sequence). Between the trimmed V and J ends, which lost 9 bases and 6 bases, there was a span of 17 bases. The CDR3 covers 13 residues. CDR3: CASMSDRRDGYTF. The CDR3 DNA sequence: TGTGCCAGCATGAGCGACAGGAGGGATGGCTACACCTTC. Variable domain in full (rest from reference TRBV19 and TRBJ1-2): DGGITQSPKYLFRKEGQNVTLSCEQNLNHDAMYWYRQDPGQGLRLIYYSQIVNDFQKGDIAEGYSVSREKKESFPLTVTSAQKNPTAFYLCASMSDRRDGYTFGSGTRLTVV.

The chain couples TRBV29-1 to TRBJ2-5, with D possibly TRBD1 on 5 matching bases. CDR3 length: 14 amino acids. Looked up from germline, CDR1 is SQVTM and CDR2 is ANQGSEA. Trimming took off 8 bases at V and 2 bases at J, with 18 bases between the two ends. CDR3 amino acids: CSPRAGSSQETQYF. In nucleotides, the CDR3 is TGCAGCCCCCGGGCAGGGTCCTCGCAAGAGACCCAGTACTTC. The whole variable domain, remainder taken from reference TRBV29-1 and TRBJ2-5, is SAVISQKPSRDICQRGTSLTIQCQVDSQVTMMFWYRQQPGQSLTLIATANQGSEATYESGFVIDKFPISRPNLTFSTLTVSNMSPEDSSIYLCSPRAGSSQETQYFGPGTRLLVL.

This chain joins TRBV5-5 and TRBJ1-5, with D uncertain. Germline CDR1 and CDR2: SGHKS and YYEKEE (reference sequence). V lost 1 base and J 0 bases, leaving 14 bases between the germline ends. There are 17 residues in the CDR3. The CDR3 spells CASSLFGEAGSNQPQHF. The DNA for the CDR3 is TGTGCCAGCAGCTTGTTCGGGGAGGCCGGTAGCAATCAGCCCCAGCATTTT.

This clonotype has ten or more counts. This chain links TRBV29-1 with TRBJ1-2, with D hard to call. CDR1 is SQVTM and CDR2 is ANQGSEA in the germline V gene. This CDR3 spans 11 amino acids. The V and J ends lost 5 bases and 8 bases respectively, with 12 bases between them. The CDR3 region has the DNA TGCAGCGTTTACGGAAAGGGCGGCTACACCTTC. It encodes CSVYGKGGYTF.

The chain joins TRBV11-3 to TRBJ2-6, with a weak D call TRBD1 (5 bases). Germline V CDR1 and CDR2: SGHNT, YENEEA. The CDR3 extends over 16 amino acids. Trimming cost V 2 bases and J 3 bases, with 11 bases left between them. CDR3 protein: CASSLNEGDGANVLTF. The CDR3 DNA sequence: TGTGCCAGCAGCTTAAACGAAGGGGATGGGGCCAACGTCCTGACTTTC.

This clonotype was seen just once. Being one base from a much bigger clone, this may be a read error. This CDR3 reads CASSEGNGYEQYF. DNA for the CDR3: TGTGCCAGCAGTGAAGGAAACGGCTACGAGCAGTACTTC. The chain has TRBV2 and TRBJ2-7; D remains ambiguous. The germline gives CDR1 SNHLY, CDR2 FYNNEI. Trimming left V 1 base short and J 3 bases short, with 7 bases between. This CDR3 has 13 residues.

The chain uses TRBV7-3 and TRBJ1-1; D remains unclear. Germline values: CDR1 SGHTA, CDR2 FQGTGA. V lost 11 bases and J 1 base, leaving 8 bases between the germline ends. CDR3 length: 11 amino acids. The CDR3 is CAPSPNTEAFF. CDR3 bases: TGTGCCCCCAGCCCGAACACTGAAGCTTTCTTT.

On this clonotype itself: A junction boundary mismatches the germline segment, possibly from a read error. The chain combines TRBV29-1 with TRBJ1-2; 7 bases fit TRBD1. The V gene's germline CDR1 is SQVTM and CDR2 ANQGSEA. This CDR3 spans 10 amino acids. The CDR3 loop is CSVQRTGEAF. In DNA, the CDR3 is TGCAGCGTTCAAAGGACAGGCGAAGCTTTC.

V and J are TRBV10-3 and TRBJ1-2; a possible D gene is TRBD1 (5 bases). V lost 11 bases, J lost 1 base, and 14 bases lay in between. The germline CDR1 and CDR2 sequences are ENHRY and SYGVKD. The CDR3 is made up of 13 amino acids. As DNA, the CDR3 is TGTGCCCGGGACGGAGTTGTTAACTATGGCTACACCTTC. Amino acids: CARDGVVNYGYTF.

This clonotype was seen once. The CDR3 sequence is CASSRTGGPAEQYF. CDR3 bases: TGTGCCAGCTCTCGGACAGGGGGGCCCGCCGAGCAGTACTTC. J is TRBJ2-7 and V is TRBV7-9; 10 positions match TRBD1. Losses at the gene ends were 8 bases for V and 6 bases for J; bases not matched to a gene: 10. CDR3 length: 14 residues. Germline V gene sequence: CDR1 SEHNR, CDR2 FQNEAQ (reference sequence).

This clonotype has ten or more counts. V gene TRBV7-8 combines with J gene TRBJ1-6; D call uncertain. V lost 2 bases, J lost 12 bases, and 14 bases lay in between. Germline V gene lookup returns CDR1 SGHVS and CDR2 FQNEAQ. This CDR3 has 14 residues. The CDR3, as DNA: TGTGCCAGCAGCTTAAATATGGGGATTAGACCCCTCCACTTT. It is translated as CASSLNMGIRPLHF.

The chain couples TRBV10-3 to TRBJ2-7; tentative D call: TRBD1 (6 bases). In germline, CDR1 is ENHRY, CDR2 SYGVKD. The CDR3 runs 13 residues. Trimming stripped 3 bases from V and 5 bases from J, with 11 bases between. In DNA, the CDR3 is TGTGCCATCAGTGATACAGGGAGCAACGAGCAGTACTTC. This encodes CAISDTGSNEQYF.

The chain employs TRBV24-1 and TRBJ2-7, with 10 bases that match TRBD2. Germline-derived CDR1 and CDR2 are KGHDR and SFDVKD. The CDR3 is made up of 15 amino acids. The ends lost 4 bases at V and 8 bases at J; junction bases unmatched: 10. The CDR3 spells CATSDIATSGPKQYF. As DNA, the CDR3 is TGTGCCACCAGTGACATAGCGACTAGCGGGCCTAAGCAGTACTTC.

This sequence joins TRBV7-2 and TRBJ2-7; D might be TRBD2 (6 bases). Between the trimmed V and J ends, which lost 0 bases and 6 bases, there was a span of 18 bases. The CDR3 spans 16 residues. Germline CDR1 and CDR2: SGHTA and FQGNSA. The CDR3 reads CASSLAGRDRSGEQYF. The CDR3 coding sequence is TGTGCCAGCAGCTTAGCAGGGCGGGACCGCTCGGGCGAGCAGTACTTC.

The chain uses TRBV25-1 and TRBJ2-2, with TRBD2 as a possible D gene (7 bases). This CDR3 has 15 amino acids. The germline CDR1 and CDR2 sequences are MGHDK and SYGVNS. Trimming cost V 5 bases and J 4 bases, with 14 bases left between them. CDR3 amino acids: CASSRGGAGTGELFF. The CDR3 DNA is TGTGCCAGCAGTCGTGGGGGGGCTGGCACCGGGGAGCTGTTTTTT.

The genes are TRBV29-1 and TRBJ1-1; no clear D gene. The V gene's germline CDR1 is SQVTM and CDR2 ANQGSEA. V lost 0 bases, J lost 1 base, and 6 bases lay in between. This CDR3 region has 13 residues. CDR3 residues: CSVEDNGNTEAFF. DNA for the CDR3: TGCAGCGTTGAAGATAACGGGAACACTGAAGCTTTCTTT.

This clonotype was observed many times. The chain carries TRBV7-2 and TRBJ2-5; 7 nucleotides line up with TRBD1. Germline lookup yields CDR1 SGHTA and CDR2 FQGNSA. This CDR3 is built from 14 residues. The junction had 2 bases not matched to a gene; V was cut back by 1 base and J by 3 bases. As DNA, the CDR3 is TGTGCCAGCAGCTTAGGGACAGGTGAAGAGACCCAGTACTTC. Amino acid sequence: CASSLGTGEETQYF.